This T cell receptor beta chain was sequenced during a study of beta chain features in type 1 diabetes. Study information: Patients and healthy donors were similar in age, gender and cell yields.

Whole-study results and caveats: Sampled from patients, naive, central memory and Treg TCRB repertoires appeared more similar than those sampled from healthy donors.

The CDR3 totals 14 residues. V was shortened by 4 bases and J by 6 bases, with 13 bases between the two germline ends. The V gene's germline CDR1 is SGHRS and CDR2 YFSETQ. Sorting based on CD45RO/CCR7/CD25/CD127/CD95/CD27 separated CD4+ naive, central memory, regulatory and stem cell-like memory cells. This clone was counted a few times. Its specificity is not known. The entirety of the isolated RNA underwent reverse transcription, so expressed TCRB transcripts were sequenced. The method was immunoSEQ multiplex PCR; TCRdb's version includes in-frame clones alone and lacks a portion of them. The top ten hold about 0.037% of the sample, which has 200,000 to 250,000 clones, over 8.5% seen once.

What was sequenced was naive CD4+ T cells from blood. This TCR came from a woman under 30 in good health. The genes are TRBV5-1 and TRBJ1-4; perhaps TRBD1 as D (6 bases). The CDR3 sequence is CASSPGQSYEKLFF. Written as DNA, the CDR3 is TGCGCCAGCAGCCCAGGACAGTCATATGAAAAACTGTTTTTT.